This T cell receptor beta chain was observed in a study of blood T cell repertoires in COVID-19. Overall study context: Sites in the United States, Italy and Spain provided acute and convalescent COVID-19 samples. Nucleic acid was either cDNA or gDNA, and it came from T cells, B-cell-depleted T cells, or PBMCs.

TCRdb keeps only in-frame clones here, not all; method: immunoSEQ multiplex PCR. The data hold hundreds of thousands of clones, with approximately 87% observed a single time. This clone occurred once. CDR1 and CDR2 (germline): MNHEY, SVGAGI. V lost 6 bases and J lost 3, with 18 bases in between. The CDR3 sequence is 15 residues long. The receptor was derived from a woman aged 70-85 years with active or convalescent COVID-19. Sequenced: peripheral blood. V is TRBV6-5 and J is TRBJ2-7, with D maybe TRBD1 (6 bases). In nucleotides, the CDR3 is TGTGCCAGCAGACCACGAGGGGGTTCGGTCTACGAGCAGTACTTC. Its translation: CASRPRGGSVYEQYF.